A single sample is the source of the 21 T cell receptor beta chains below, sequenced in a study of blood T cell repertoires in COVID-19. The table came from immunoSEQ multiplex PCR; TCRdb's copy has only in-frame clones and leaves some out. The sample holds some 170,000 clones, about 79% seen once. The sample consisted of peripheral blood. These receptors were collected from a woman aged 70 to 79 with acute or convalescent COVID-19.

The CDR3 DNA reads as TGTGCCAGCAGCGTAGGGGACAGCTCCTACGAGCAGTACTTC. As protein: CASSVGDSSYEQYF. The genes are TRBV9 and TRBJ2-7; 7 positions agree with TRBD1. There are 14 residues in the CDR3. V lost 0 bases, J lost 0 bases, and 0 bases stayed unmatched. Germline loops: CDR1 SGDLS, CDR2 YYNGEE.

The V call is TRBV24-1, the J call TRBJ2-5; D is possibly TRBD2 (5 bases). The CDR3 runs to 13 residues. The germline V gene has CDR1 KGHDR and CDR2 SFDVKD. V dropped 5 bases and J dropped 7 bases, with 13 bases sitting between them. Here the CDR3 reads CATSGGLKGTQYF. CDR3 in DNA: TGTGCCACCAGTGGAGGACTGAAAGGGACCCAGTACTTC.

The CDR3 sequence is CASSSLYEQYF. In DNA form, the CDR3 reads TGTGCCAGCAGTTCCCTCTACGAGCAGTACTTC. The chain couples TRBV27 to TRBJ2-7; D is unresolved. V gave up 4 bases and J gave up 3 bases, with 4 bases separating them. Germline V lookup: CDR1 MNHEY, CDR2 SMNVEV (reference sequence). This CDR3 comprises 11 residues.

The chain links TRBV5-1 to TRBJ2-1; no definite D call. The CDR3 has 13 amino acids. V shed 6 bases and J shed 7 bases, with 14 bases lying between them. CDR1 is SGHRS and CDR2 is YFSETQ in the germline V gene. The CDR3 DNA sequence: TGCGCCAGCAAGGCTTCGGGTGATAATGAGCAGTTCTTC. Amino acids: CASKASGDNEQFF. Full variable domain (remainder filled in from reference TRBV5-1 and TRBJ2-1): KAGVTQTPRYLIKTRGQQVTLSCSPISGHRSVSWYQQTPGQGLQFLFEYFSETQRNKGNFPGRFSGRQFSNSRSEMNVSTLELGDSALYLCASKASGDNEQFFGPGTRLTVL.

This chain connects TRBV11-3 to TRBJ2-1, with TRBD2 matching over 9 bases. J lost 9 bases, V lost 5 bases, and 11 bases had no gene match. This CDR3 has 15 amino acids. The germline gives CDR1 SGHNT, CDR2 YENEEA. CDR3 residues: CASSAREGLVSEQFF. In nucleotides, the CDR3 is TGTGCCAGCAGCGCGCGGGAGGGCCTCGTCTCTGAGCAGTTCTTC. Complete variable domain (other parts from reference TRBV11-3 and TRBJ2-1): EAGVVQSPRYKIIEKKQPVAFWCNPISGHNTLYWYLQNLGQGPELLIRYENEEAVDDSQLPKDRFSAERLKGVDSTLKIQPAELGDSAVYLCASSAREGLVSEQFFGPGTRLTVL.

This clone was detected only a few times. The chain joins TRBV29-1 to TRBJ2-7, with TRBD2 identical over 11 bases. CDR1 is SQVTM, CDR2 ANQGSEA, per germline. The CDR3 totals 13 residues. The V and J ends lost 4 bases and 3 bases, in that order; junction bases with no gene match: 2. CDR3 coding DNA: TGCAGCGTTGTAGCGGGAGGGCACTACGAGCAGTACTTC. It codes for CSVVAGGHYEQYF.

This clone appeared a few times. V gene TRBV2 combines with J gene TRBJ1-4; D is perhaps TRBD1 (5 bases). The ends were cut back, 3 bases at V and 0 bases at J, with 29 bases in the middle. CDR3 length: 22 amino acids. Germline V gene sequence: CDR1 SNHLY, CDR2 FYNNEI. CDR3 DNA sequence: TGTGCCAGCAGTGAGGAGACAGTTACGAAAAAGTGGGTCCGGGCAACTAATGAAAAACTGTTTTTT. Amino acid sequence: CASSEETVTKKWVRATNEKLFF.

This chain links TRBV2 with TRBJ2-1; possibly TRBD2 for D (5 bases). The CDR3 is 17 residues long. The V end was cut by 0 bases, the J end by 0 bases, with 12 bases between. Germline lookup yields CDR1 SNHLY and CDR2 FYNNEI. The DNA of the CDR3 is TGTGCCAGCAGTGAAGCGCGTGGGGAGAGCTCCTACAATGAGCAGTTCTTC. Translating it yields CASSEARGESSYNEQFF.

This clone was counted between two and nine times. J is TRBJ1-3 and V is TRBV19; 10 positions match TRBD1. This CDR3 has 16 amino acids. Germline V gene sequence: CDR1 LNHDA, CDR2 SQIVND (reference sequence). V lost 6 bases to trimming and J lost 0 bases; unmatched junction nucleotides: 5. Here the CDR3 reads CASSPTGGFSGNTIYF. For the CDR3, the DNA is TGTGCCAGTAGCCCGACAGGGGGCTTCTCTGGAAACACCATATATTTT.

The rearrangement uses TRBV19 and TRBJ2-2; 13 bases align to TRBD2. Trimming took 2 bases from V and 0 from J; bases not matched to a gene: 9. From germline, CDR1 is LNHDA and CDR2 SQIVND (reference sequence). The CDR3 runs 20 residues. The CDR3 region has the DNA TGTGCCAGTAGTATAATAAGGACTAGCGGGAGAGGGACGAACACCGGGGAGCTGTTTTTT. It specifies CASSIIRTSGRGTNTGELFF.

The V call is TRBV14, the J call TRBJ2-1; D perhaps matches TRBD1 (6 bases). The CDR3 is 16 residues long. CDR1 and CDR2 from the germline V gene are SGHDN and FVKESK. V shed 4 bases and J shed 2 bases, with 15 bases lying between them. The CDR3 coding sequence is TGTGCCAGCAGCCGTTGGGAAGGGGGAACCTACAATGAGCAGTTCTTC. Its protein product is CASSRWEGGTYNEQFF. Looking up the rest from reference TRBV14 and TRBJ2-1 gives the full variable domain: EAGVTQFPSHSVIEKGQTVTLRCDPISGHDNLYWYRRVMGKEIKFLLHFVKESKQDESGMPNNRFLAERTGGTYSTLKVQPAELEDSGVYFCASSRWEGGTYNEQFFGPGTRLTVL.

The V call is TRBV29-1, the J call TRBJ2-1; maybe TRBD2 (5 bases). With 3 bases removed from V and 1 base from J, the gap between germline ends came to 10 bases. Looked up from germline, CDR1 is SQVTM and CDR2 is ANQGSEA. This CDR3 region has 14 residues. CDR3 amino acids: CSVDVGASYNEQFF. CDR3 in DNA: TGCAGCGTTGACGTGGGAGCATCCTACAATGAGCAGTTCTTC.

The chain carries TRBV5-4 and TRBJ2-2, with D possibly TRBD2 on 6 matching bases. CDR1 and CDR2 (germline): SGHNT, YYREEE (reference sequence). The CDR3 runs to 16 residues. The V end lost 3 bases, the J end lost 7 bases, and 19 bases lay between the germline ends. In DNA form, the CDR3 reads TGTGCCAGCAGCTATGGACTAACCCATGGAGTCGGGGAGCTGTTTTTT. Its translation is CASSYGLTHGVGELFF.

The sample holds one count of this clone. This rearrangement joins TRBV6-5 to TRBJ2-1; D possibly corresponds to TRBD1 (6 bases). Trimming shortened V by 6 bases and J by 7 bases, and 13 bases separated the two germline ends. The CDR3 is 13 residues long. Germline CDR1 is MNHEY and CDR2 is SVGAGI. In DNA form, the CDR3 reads TGTGCCAGCAGAACGACAGGAGAGAATGAGCAGTTCTTC. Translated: CASRTTGENEQFF.

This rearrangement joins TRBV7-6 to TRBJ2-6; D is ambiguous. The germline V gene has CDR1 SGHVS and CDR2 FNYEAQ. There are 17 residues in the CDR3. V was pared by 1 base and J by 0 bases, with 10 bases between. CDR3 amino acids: CASSLGTGGSGANVLTF. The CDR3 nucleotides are TGTGCCAGCAGCTTAGGTACCGGTGGCTCTGGGGCCAACGTCCTGACTTTC.

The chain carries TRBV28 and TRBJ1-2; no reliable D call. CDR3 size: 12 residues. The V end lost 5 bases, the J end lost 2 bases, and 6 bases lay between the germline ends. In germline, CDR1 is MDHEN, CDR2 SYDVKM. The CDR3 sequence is CASSPENYGYTF. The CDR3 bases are TGTGCCAGCAGTCCGGAGAACTATGGCTACACCTTC.

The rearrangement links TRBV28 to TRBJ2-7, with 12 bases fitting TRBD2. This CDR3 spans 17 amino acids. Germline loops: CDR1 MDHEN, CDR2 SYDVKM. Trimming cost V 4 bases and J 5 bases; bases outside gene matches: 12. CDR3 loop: CASSSVLAGGPLNEQYF. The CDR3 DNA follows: TGTGCCAGCAGTTCGGTACTAGCGGGAGGACCTTTGAACGAGCAGTACTTC.

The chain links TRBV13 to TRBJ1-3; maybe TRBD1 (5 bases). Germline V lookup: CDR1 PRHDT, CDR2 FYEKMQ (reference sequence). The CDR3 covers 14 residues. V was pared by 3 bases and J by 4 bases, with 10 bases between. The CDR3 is CASSFRVSGNTIYF. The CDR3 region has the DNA TGTGCCAGCAGCTTCAGGGTTTCGGGAAACACCATATATTTT.

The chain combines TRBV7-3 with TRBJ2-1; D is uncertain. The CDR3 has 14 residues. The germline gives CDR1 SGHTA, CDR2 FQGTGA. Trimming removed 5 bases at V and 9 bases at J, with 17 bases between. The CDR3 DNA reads TGTGCCAGCAGCCCGACCTCCCTAGTCGCTGAGCAGTTCTTC. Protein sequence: CASSPTSLVAEQFF.

CDR3 in DNA: TGTGCCAGTAGTTCGCCGGGACAGCCCGAGGAAAAACTGTTTTTT. Its translation is CASSSPGQPEEKLFF. The V call is TRBV19, the J call TRBJ1-4; 7 nucleotides agree with TRBD1. The CDR3 is 15 amino acids. CDR1 is LNHDA, CDR2 SQIVND, per germline (reference sequence). V shed 5 bases and J 8 bases; nucleotides not matched to a gene: 11.

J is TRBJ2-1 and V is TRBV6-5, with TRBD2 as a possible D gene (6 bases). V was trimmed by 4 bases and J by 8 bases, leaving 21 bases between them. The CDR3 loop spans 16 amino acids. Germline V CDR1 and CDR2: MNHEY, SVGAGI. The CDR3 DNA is TGTGCCAGCAGTTCCGCCGGGGGATTCCTCGGGCATGAGCAGTTCTTC. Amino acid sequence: CASSSAGGFLGHEQFF.